Each of the 12 T cell receptor beta chains below was sequenced from the same sample in a study of beta chain features in type 1 diabetes. Expressed TCRB transcripts were sequenced after all isolated RNA was converted to cDNA. Profiling relied on immunoSEQ multiplex PCR, and the TCRdb table lists in-frame clones only, not all of them. Of 140,000 to 150,000 clones listed, 40% to 55% were seen once; the top ten hold around 0.39%. The sequenced sample consisted of Tregs from blood. Receptors were obtained from a man in his late teens or twenties in good health.

V usage is TRBV7-3 and J usage is TRBJ1-4; D not certain. Germline V lookup: CDR1 SGHTA, CDR2 FQGTGA. The CDR3 length is 15 residues. Trimming took off 5 bases at V and 8 bases at J, with 18 bases between the two ends. This CDR3 is CASSPRKDGGEKLFF. CDR3 DNA sequence: TGTGCCAGCAGCCCGAGGAAGGACGGAGGGGAAAAACTGTTTTTT.

This chain uses TRBV2 with TRBJ1-1; 11 nucleotides agree with TRBD1. The CDR3 contains 15 residues. With 6 bases clipped from V and 5 bases from J, the junction kept 8 bases outside the gene matches. CDR1 is SNHLY and CDR2 is FYNNEI in the germline V gene. The CDR3 sequence is CASSGQGAFLTEAFF. Written as DNA, the CDR3 is TGTGCCAGCAGCGGACAGGGGGCGTTTTTGACTGAAGCTTTCTTT.

This clone was recorded a few times. The V and J genes are TRBV5-6 and TRBJ2-3; D gene uncertain. Trimming left V 0 bases short and J 4 bases short, with 9 bases between. The germline gives CDR1 SGHDT, CDR2 YYEEEE. The CDR3 is 14 residues long. CDR3 sequence (DNA): TGTGCCAGCAGCTTGGACTACGCGTCAGATACGCAGTATTTT. Protein: CASSLDYASDTQYF.

This clone appeared a few times. The chain has TRBV27 and TRBJ2-1; 8 bases match TRBD1. Trimming at V came to 6 bases and at J to 9 bases, leaving 7 bases not matched to a gene. The CDR3 extends over 13 amino acids. Per germline, CDR1 MNHEY and CDR2 SMNVEV (reference sequence). Here the CDR3 reads CASSGQGRSEQFF. The CDR3 DNA sequence: TGTGCCAGCAGCGGACAGGGTCGGAGTGAGCAGTTCTTC.

The genes are TRBV5-1 and TRBJ1-6, with TRBD1 matching over 7 bases. The CDR3 loop spans 15 amino acids. From germline, CDR1 is SGHRS and CDR2 YFSETQ. The ends lost 4 bases at V and 6 bases at J; junction bases unmatched: 7. CDR3 sequence (DNA): TGCGCCAGCAGCGCGATGGGACAGCTTAATTCACCCCTCCACTTT. Translation: CASSAMGQLNSPLHF.

Only a few counts were recorded for this clone. The chain uses TRBV5-1 and TRBJ2-7, with D maybe TRBD1 (6 bases). The CDR3 consists of 20 residues. Germline CDR1 and CDR2: SGHRS and YFSETQ. Trimming cost V 4 bases and J 2 bases, with 31 bases left between them. The CDR3 loop reads CASSHDPMSYRVRFAYEQYF. In DNA, the CDR3 is TGCGCCAGCAGCCACGACCCGATGAGTTACAGGGTTCGATTTGCCTACGAGCAGTACTTC.

V gene TRBV30 combines with J gene TRBJ2-5; the match to TRBD2 covers 7 bases. The DNA end favors TRBJ2-7, so the J call may be wrong. Germline V gives CDR1 GTSNPN, CDR2 SVGIG (reference sequence). The CDR3 loop spans 13 amino acids. For the CDR3, the DNA is TGTGCCTGGACTAGCGGCCAATCCTACGAGCAGTACTTC. Encoded protein: CAWTSGQSYEQYF.

The CDR3 DNA follows: TGTGCCAGCAGCGTTGGGACTAGCGGGATCAACGAGCAGTACTTC. Residues: CASSVGTSGINEQYF. The chain is built from TRBV9 and TRBJ2-5; TRBD2 agrees at 13 bases. The end of the DNA is better explained by TRBJ2-7, so the J call may be wrong. CDR3 length: 15 amino acids. CDR1 is SGDLS, CDR2 YYNGEE, per germline.

Concerning this clone itself: Within the sample, other DNA sequences also encode this same CDR3. The chain is built from TRBV4-3 and TRBJ2-3; 9 positions agree with TRBD2. Trimming took 4 bases from V and 0 from J; bases not matched to a gene: 8. Germline lookup yields CDR1 LGHNA and CDR2 YSLEER. CDR3 length: 17 amino acids. The CDR3 coding sequence is TGCGCCAGCAGCCCTCGGAGCGGGGGGACTAGCACAGATACGCAGTATTTT. It specifies CASSPRSGGTSTDTQYF.

This chain connects TRBV29-1 to TRBJ2-5; 9 nucleotides align to TRBD1. The J call is uncertain, as TRBJ2-7 better fits the DNA end. CDR1 and CDR2 (germline): SQVTM, ANQGSEA. The CDR3 covers 13 residues. This CDR3 is CSAQPGQGYEQYF. The CDR3 DNA sequence: TGCAGCGCCCAGCCGGGACAGGGCTACGAGCAGTACTTC.

J is TRBJ1-5 and V is TRBV4-2; perhaps TRBD1 as D (6 bases). Germline V CDR1 and CDR2: LGHNA, YNFKEQ. CDR3 size: 14 residues. The V gene lost 5 bases and the J gene lost 6 bases, with 14 bases spanning the gap. The CDR3 region has the DNA TGTGCCAGCAGCGTAACAGGGTTCGCTCAGCCCCAGCATTTT. It encodes CASSVTGFAQPQHF.

The rearrangement uses TRBV5-1 and TRBJ2-1; 12 bases fit TRBD1. Germline V gives CDR1 SGHRS, CDR2 YFSETQ. The V gene end was trimmed by 4 bases and the J gene end by 9 bases; junction bases not matched to a gene: 11. The CDR3 has 16 residues. The CDR3 protein is CASSVTPGQGASEQFF. The CDR3 coding sequence is TGCGCCAGCAGCGTAACGCCGGGACAGGGGGCCTCTGAGCAGTTCTTC.